The clone carrying this T cell receptor beta chain was counted ten times or more. Synthesis of cDNA was performed by 5'RACE using 10-nucleotide random UMIs. A single record per CDR3 protein comes from TCRdb applying MiXCR to the 5' RACE reads. Among some 47,000 distinct CDR3 sequences listed, about 6.9% were seen once. Use was made of under 1.2 million CD4+ or CD8+ T cells in sorted libraries. The record originates from a study of neurological immune-mediated disorders. This CDR3 contains 13 residues. Germline CDR1 is DFQATT and CDR2 is SNEGSKA (reference sequence). The ends were cut back, 2 bases at V and 0 bases at J, with 6 bases in the middle.

The V gene is TRBV20-1, the J gene TRBJ2-3; D gene uncertain. This receptor was taken from a woman aged 40 to 55 in good health. The sample consisted of CD4+ T cells from blood. The CDR3 DNA reads TGCAGTGCTAGACTAGACAGCACAGATACGCAGTATTTT. It specifies CSARLDSTDTQYF.